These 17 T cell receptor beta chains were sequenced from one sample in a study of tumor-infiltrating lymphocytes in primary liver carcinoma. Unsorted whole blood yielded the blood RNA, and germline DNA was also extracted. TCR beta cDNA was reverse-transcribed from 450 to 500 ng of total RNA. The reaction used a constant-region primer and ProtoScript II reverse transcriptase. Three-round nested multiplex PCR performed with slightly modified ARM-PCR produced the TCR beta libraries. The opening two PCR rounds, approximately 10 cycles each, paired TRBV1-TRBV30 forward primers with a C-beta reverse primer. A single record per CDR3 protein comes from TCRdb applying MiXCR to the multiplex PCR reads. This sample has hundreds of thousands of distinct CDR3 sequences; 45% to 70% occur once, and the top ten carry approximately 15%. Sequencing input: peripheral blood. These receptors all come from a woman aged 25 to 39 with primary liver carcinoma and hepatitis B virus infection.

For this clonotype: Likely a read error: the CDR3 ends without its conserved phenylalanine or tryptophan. In DNA, the CDR3 is TGTGCCAGCACCTCCGTGGAAGGAATTCAGTACTTA. Its translation: CASTSVEGIQYL. The rearrangement links TRBV12-3 or TRBV12-4 to TRBJ2-4; D uncertain. V gave up 7 bases and J gave up 10 bases, with 14 bases separating them. CDR3 length: 12 amino acids.

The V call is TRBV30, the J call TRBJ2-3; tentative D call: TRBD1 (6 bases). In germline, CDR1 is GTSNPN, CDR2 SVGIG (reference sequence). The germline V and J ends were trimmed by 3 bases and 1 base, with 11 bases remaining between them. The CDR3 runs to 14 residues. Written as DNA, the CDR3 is TGTGCCTGGAGGCGGGCAGGGGGCACAGATACGCAGTATTTT. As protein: CAWRRAGGTDTQYF.

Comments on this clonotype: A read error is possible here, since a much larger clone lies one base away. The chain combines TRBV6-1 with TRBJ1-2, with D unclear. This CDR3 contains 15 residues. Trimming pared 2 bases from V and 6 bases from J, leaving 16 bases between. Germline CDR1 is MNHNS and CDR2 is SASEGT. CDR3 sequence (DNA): TGTGCCAGCAGTGAAAGAAGAGGGAAGAACCATGGCTACACCTTC. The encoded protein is CASSERRGKNHGYTF.

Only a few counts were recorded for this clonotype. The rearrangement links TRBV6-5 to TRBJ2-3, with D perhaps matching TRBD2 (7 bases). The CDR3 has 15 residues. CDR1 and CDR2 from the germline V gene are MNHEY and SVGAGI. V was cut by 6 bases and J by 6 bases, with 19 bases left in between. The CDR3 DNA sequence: TGTGCCAGCAGCCAAGGGGGACTATTTGCCGATACGCAGTATTTT. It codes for CASSQGGLFADTQYF.

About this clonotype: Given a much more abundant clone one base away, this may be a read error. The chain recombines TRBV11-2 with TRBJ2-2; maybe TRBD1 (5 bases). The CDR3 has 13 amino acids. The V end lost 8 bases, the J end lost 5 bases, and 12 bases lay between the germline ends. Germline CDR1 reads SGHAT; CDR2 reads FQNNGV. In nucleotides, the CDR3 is TGTGCCAGCGAGACAGAATTGACCGGGGAGCTGTTTTTT. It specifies CASETELTGELFF.

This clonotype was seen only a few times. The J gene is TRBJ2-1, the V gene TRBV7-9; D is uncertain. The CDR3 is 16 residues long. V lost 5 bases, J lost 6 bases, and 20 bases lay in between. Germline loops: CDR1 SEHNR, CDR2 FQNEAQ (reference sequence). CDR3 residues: CASSPPRGLVSNEQFF. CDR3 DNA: TGTGCCAGCAGCCCGCCTAGAGGCCTAGTGTCCAATGAGCAGTTCTTC.

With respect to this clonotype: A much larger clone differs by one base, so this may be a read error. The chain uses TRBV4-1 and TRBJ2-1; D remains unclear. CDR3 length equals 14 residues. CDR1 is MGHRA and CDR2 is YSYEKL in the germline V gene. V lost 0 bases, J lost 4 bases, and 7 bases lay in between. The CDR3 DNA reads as TGCGCCAGCAGCCAAGATGAACGGTACAATGAGCAGTTCTTC. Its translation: CASSQDERYNEQFF.

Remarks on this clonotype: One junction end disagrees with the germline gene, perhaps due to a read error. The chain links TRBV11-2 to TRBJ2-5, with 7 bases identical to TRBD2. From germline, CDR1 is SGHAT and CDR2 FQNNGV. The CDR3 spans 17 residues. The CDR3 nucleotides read TGTGCTAGCAGCCAAGAGCGGGACCTTCTTCCTGAAGAGACCCAGTACTTC. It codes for CASSQERDLLPEETQYF.

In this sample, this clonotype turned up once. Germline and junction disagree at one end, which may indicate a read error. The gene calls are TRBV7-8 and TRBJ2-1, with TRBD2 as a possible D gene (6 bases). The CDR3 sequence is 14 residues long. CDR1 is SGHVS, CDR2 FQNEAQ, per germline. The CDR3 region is CASSLAGDLGERFF. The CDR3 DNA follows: TGTGCCAGCAGCTTAGCGGGGGACTTGGGTGAGCGGTTCTTC.

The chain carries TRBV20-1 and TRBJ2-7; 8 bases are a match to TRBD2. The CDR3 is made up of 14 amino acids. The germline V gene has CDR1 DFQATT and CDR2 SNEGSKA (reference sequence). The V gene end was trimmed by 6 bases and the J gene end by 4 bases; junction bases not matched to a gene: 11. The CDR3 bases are TGCAGTGCCAGCAGCGGGAGTTTGGTATACGAGCAGTACTTC. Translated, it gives CSASSGSLVYEQYF.

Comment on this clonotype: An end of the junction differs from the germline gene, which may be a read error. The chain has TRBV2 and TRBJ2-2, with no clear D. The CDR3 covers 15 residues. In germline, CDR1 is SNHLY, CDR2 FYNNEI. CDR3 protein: CAGSVLSPNTGELFF. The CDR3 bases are TGTGCCGGCAGTGTTCTGTCGCCGAACACCGGGGAGCTGTTTTTT. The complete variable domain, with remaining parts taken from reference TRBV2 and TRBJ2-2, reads EPEVTQTPSHQVTQMGQEVILRCVPISNHLYFYWYRQILGQKVEFLVSFYNNEISEKSEIFDDQFSVERPDGSNFTLKIRSTKLEDSAMYFCAGSVLSPNTGELFFGEGSRLTVL.

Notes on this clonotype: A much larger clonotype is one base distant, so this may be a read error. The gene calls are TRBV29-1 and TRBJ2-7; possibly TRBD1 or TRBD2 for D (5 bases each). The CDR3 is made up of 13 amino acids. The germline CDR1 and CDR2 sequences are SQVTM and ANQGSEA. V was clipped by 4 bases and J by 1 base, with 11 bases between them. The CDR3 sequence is CSVAWGRSYEQYF. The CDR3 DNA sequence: TGCAGCGTTGCATGGGGACGGTCCTACGAGCAGTACTTC.

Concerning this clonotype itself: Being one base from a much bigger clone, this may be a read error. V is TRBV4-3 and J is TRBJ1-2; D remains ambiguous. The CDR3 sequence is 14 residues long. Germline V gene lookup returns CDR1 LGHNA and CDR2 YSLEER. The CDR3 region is CASSQEKRRDGYPF. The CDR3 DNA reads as TGCGCCAGCAGCCAAGAAAAACGGAGGGATGGCTACCCCTTC.

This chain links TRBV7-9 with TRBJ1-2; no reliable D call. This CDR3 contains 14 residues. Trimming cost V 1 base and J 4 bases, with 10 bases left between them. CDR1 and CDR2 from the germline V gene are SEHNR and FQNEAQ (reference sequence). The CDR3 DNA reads TGTGCCAGCAGCTTAGGCATAGAACTCTATGGCTACACCTTC. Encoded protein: CASSLGIELYGYTF. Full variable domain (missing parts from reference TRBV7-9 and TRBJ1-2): DTGVSQNPRHKITKRGQNVTFRCDPISEHNRLYWYRQTLGQGPEFLTYFQNEAQLEKSRLLSDRFSAERPKGSFSTLEIQRTEQGDSAMYLCASSLGIELYGYTFGSGTRLTVV.

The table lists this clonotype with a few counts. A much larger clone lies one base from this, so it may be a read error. CDR3 protein: CSAGTGEDYGYTF. As DNA, the CDR3 is TGCAGCGCCGGGACAGGGGAGGACTATGGCTACACCTTC. The V gene is TRBV29-1, the J gene TRBJ1-2; 10 nucleotides align to TRBD1. Trimming removed 7 bases from V and 3 bases from J; junction bases left unmatched: 5. The length of the CDR3 is 13 residues. The germline CDR1 and CDR2 sequences are SQVTM and ANQGSEA. Using reference TRBV29-1 and TRBJ1-2 for the parts outside the CDR3, the full variable domain is SAVISQKPSRDICQRGTSLTIQCQVDSQVTMMFWYRQQPGQSLTLIATANQGSEATYESGFVIDKFPISRPNLTFSTLTVSNMSPEDSSIYLCSAGTGEDYGYTFGSGTRLTVV.

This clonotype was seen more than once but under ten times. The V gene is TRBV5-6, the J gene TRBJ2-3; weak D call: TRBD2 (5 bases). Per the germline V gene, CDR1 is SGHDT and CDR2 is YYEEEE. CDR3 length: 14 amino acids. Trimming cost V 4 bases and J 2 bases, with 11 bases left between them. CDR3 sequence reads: CASSRDGNTDTQYF. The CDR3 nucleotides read TGTGCCAGCAGCCGCGACGGGAACACAGATACGCAGTATTTT.

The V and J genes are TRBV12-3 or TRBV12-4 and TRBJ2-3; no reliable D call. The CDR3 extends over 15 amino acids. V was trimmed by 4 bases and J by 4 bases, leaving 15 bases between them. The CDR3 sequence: CASSSLTVRADTQYF. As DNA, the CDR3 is TGTGCCAGCAGTTCACTAACCGTCCGGGCAGATACGCAGTATTTT.